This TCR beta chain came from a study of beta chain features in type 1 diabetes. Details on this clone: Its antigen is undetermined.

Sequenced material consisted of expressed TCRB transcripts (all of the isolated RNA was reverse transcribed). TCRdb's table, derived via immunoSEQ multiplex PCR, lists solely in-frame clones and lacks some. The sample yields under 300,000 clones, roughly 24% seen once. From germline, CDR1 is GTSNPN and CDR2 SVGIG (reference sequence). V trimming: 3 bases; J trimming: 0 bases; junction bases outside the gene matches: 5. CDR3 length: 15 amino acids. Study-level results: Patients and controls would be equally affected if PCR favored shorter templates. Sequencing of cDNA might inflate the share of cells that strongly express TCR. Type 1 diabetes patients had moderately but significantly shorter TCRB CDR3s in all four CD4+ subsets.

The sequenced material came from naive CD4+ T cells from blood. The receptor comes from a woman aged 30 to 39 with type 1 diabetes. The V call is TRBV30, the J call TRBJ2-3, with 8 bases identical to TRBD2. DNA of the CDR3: TGTGCCTGGAGACCCTTAGCGGGAAGCACAGATACGCAGTATTTT. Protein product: CAWRPLAGSTDTQYF.